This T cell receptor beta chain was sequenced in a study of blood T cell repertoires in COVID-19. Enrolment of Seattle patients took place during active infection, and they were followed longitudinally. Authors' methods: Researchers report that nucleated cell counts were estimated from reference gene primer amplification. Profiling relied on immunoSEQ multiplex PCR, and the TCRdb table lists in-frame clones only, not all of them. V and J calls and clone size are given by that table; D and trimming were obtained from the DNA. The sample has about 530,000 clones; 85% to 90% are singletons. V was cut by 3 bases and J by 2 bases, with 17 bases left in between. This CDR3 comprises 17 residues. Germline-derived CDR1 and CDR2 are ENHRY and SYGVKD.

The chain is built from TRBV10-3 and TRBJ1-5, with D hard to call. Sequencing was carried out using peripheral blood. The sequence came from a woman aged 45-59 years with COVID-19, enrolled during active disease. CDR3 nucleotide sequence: TGTGCCATCAGTGAAAGAAGGGAGGCTGGTGGCAATCAGCCCCAGCATTTT. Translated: CAISERREAGGNQPQHF.